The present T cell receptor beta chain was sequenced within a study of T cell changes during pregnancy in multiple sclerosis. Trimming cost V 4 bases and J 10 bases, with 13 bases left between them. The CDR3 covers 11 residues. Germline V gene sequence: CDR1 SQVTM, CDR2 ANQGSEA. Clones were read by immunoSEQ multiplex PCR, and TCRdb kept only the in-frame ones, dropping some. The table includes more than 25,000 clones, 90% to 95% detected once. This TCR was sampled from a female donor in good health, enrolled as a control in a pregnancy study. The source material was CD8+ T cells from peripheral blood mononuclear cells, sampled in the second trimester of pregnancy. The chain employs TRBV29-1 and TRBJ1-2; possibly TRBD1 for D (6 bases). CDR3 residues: CSVGPGEIYTF. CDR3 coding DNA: TGCAGCGTTGGTCCAGGGGAAATCTACACCTTC. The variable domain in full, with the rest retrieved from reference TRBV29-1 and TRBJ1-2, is SAVISQKPSRDICQRGTSLTIQCQVDSQVTMMFWYRQQPGQSLTLIATANQGSEATYESGFVIDKFPISRPNLTFSTLTVSNMSPEDSSIYLCSVGPGEIYTFGSGTRLTVV.